This T cell receptor beta chain was captured in a study of shared clonotypes between healthy human individuals. Generated by immunoSEQ multiplex PCR, the TCRdb table keeps only in-frame clones and is missing some. The sample holds under 600,000 clones; more than 95% are singletons and the top ten take about 0.057%. This CDR3 is 19 amino acids long. Germline trimming cut 9 bases from V and 4 bases from J; bases unmatched to any gene: 22. CDR1 LNHDA and CDR2 SQIVND come from the germline V gene (reference sequence). Sequenced input: naive CD4+ T cells sorted from blood. The subset was: CD45RA+ positively selected. The source is a woman in her 30s in good health. The gene calls are TRBV19 and TRBJ2-1, with TRBD2 identical over 9 bases. The CDR3 DNA is TGTGCCAGCCCCGGGTCGGAGACTAGCGGCATACTCTGGTACAATGAGCAGTTCTTC. The encoded protein is CASPGSETSGILWYNEQFF.